This entry lists 31 T cell receptor beta chains sequenced from one sample in a study of T cells in women clearing cervical HPV infection. The assay was immunoSEQ multiplex PCR, and TCRdb's table has in-frame clones only and misses some. The sample has approximately 13,000 clones. The sample consisted of blood buffy coat. These receptors were collected from a woman aged 18 to 75 with a cervical HPV16 infection that either progressed to CIN3+ or cleared (not recorded which).

On this clone itself: The CDR3 end is not reached by the read, which stops 3 residues before it; the germline J gene fills it in. This chain links TRBV20-1 with TRBJ2-4; D is uncertain. The V and J ends lost 5 bases and 2 bases respectively, with 10 bases between them. The CDR3 is 13 residues long. The germline CDR1 and CDR2 sequences are DFQATT and SNEGSKA (reference sequence). This chain's CDR3 is CSAQIKSKNIQYF. The sequenced CDR3 bases are TGCAGTGCTCAGATAAAGTCCAAAAACATT.

Comment on this clone: Read data end 3 residues before the CDR3 end; the end is taken from the germline J gene. The rearrangement uses TRBV19 and TRBJ1-1; TRBD1 aligns across 7 bases. The trim removed 5 bases at V and 4 bases at J, leaving 4 bases unmatched. The CDR3 contains 13 residues. Per germline, CDR1 LNHDA and CDR2 SQIVND (reference sequence). The part of the CDR3 DNA that was read is TGTGCCAGTAGTTCAGGGGGGCGCACTGAA. Translation gives CASSSGGRTE. The CDR3 in its entirety is CASSSGGRTEAFF.

With respect to this clone: The read ends 3 residues shy of where the CDR3 ends; the end is completed using the germline J gene. V is TRBV20-1 and J is TRBJ2-7, with 9 bases identical to TRBD1. The CDR3 is made up of 14 amino acids. J was trimmed by 5 bases and V by 6 bases; bases with no gene match: 11. CDR1 DFQATT and CDR2 SNEGSKA come from the germline V gene (reference sequence). The CDR3 reads CSAHPGQGRNEQYF. The sequenced part of the CDR3 DNA is TGCAGTGCACATCCGGGACAGGGTCGCAACGAG.

On this clone: The DNA ends 3 residues before the CDR3 does, and the rest of the CDR3 is filled in from the germline J gene. This chain connects TRBV29-1 to TRBJ2-2; D gene ambiguous. V lost 4 bases to trimming and J lost 1 base, with 7 bases between them. The CDR3 is 13 residues long. The germline gives CDR1 SQVTM, CDR2 ANQGSEA. Incomplete CDR3 DNA: TGCAGCGTTGGGGCCCTGAACACCGGGGAG. This sequence encodes CSVGALNTGE. The whole CDR3 reads CSVGALNTGELFF.

Points on this clone: The CDR3 extends 3 residues past the end of the read, so its final part is completed from the germline J gene. Other DNA sequences in the sample encode the same CDR3. This chain uses TRBV29-1 with TRBJ1-1, with 7 positions matching TRBD1. The CDR3 runs to 13 residues. Trimming took 6 bases from V and 4 from J; bases not matched to a gene: 8. Germline CDR1 is SQVTM and CDR2 is ANQGSEA. The CDR3 DNA, read in part, is TGCAGCGTCCGACAGGGTTTGGGCACTGAA. Its translation: CSVRQGLGTE. The entire CDR3 protein is CSVRQGLGTEAFF.

Concerning this clone: The CDR3 end falls 3 residues outside the read, so it is completed with the germline J gene. The rearrangement links TRBV20-1 to TRBJ2-5; D is possibly TRBD1 or TRBD2 (5 bases each). The CDR3 has 12 residues. Germline loops: CDR1 DFQATT, CDR2 SNEGSKA (reference sequence). Trimming removed 4 bases at V and 1 base at J, with 7 bases between. The DNA read from the CDR3 is TGCAGTGCTACGAGGGGCCAAGAGACC. As protein: CSATRGQET. The entire CDR3 sequence reads CSATRGQETQYF.

Of note for this clone: The read finishes 3 residues shy of the CDR3 end, and the germline J gene is used to complete it. V usage is TRBV29-1 and J usage is TRBJ2-3; tentative D call: TRBD1 (8 bases). Germline V gives CDR1 SQVTM, CDR2 ANQGSEA. The CDR3 contains 14 residues. CDR3 bases read: TGCAGCGCTCCCGGACAGGGCGGGGGAGAGACG. This translates into CSAPGQGGGET. The entire CDR3 is CSAPGQGGGETQYF.

As concerns this clone: Read data end 3 residues before the CDR3 end; the end is taken from the germline J gene. The genes are TRBV4-2 and TRBJ1-6, with 9 bases fitting TRBD1. With 2 bases clipped from V and 7 bases from J, the junction kept 9 bases outside the gene matches. Germline V CDR1 and CDR2: LGHNA, YNFKEQ. There are 17 residues in the CDR3. CDR3 protein: CASSQPTPGQGNSPLHF. The CDR3 DNA, read in part, is TGTGCCAGCAGCCAACCAACTCCGGGACAGGGAAATTCACCC.

About this clone itself: Coverage ceases 3 residues before the CDR3 finishes, and the germline J gene fills in the end. This sequence joins TRBV19 and TRBJ2-3; a possible D gene is TRBD1 (5 bases). The CDR3 covers 14 residues. CDR1 LNHDA and CDR2 SQIVND come from the germline V gene (reference sequence). The CDR3 is CASSMDMSNQPQYF. The part of the CDR3 DNA that was read is TGTGCCAGTAGTATGGACATGAGCAATCAGCCG.

To note about this clone: The read ends 3 residues before the CDR3 terminus; that terminus is restored from the germline J gene. This chain uses TRBV19 with TRBJ1-1; 7 bases are shared with TRBD1. CDR3 length: 13 residues. Germline V gene data show CDR1 as LNHDA and CDR2 as SQIVND (reference sequence). J lost 0 bases, V lost 8 bases, and 3 bases had no gene match. The CDR3: CASGDSLNTEAFF. The CDR3 bases that were read are TGTGCCAGTGGGGACAGTCTGAACACTGAA.

Remarks on this clone: The read comes to an end 3 residues before the CDR3 does, leaving the germline J gene to fill in the end. The V and J genes are TRBV20-1 and TRBJ2-1; the match to TRBD2 covers 9 bases. CDR3 length: 13 amino acids. Germline CDR1 reads DFQATT; CDR2 reads SNEGSKA (reference sequence). Unmatched junction bases numbered 7, after V lost 4 bases and J lost 9 bases. CDR3 protein: CSAIVLAGFEQFF. The covered CDR3 bases are TGCAGTGCTATAGTCCTAGCGGGGTTTGAG.

To note about this clone: Sequencing ends 3 residues short of the CDR3 end; the germline J gene provides the rest. The chain uses TRBV19 and TRBJ1-6; no clear D gene. The ends were cut back, 8 bases at V and 1 base at J, with 12 bases in the middle. The CDR3 is 15 amino acids. Germline V gene data show CDR1 as LNHDA and CDR2 as SQIVND (reference sequence). The sequenced CDR3 bases are TGTGCCAGTCAACCGGTCGGGTCCTATAATTCACCC. This sequence encodes CASQPVGSYNSP. The whole CDR3 protein reads CASQPVGSYNSPLHF. Complete variable domain (other parts from reference TRBV19 and TRBJ1-6): DGGITQSPKYLFRKEGQNVTLSCEQNLNHDAMYWYRQDPGQGLRLIYYSQIVNDFQKGDIAEGYSVSREKKESFPLTVTSAQKNPTAFYLCASQPVGSYNSPLHFGNGTRLTVT.

As to this clone: The read ends 3 residues before the CDR3 terminus; that terminus is restored from the germline J gene. The rearrangement uses TRBV29-1 and TRBJ1-1; D is perhaps TRBD1 (6 bases). The CDR3 is 13 residues long. Looked up from germline, CDR1 is SQVTM and CDR2 is ANQGSEA. The V end was cut by 5 bases, the J end by 1 base, with 11 bases between. The part of the CDR3 DNA that was read is TGCAGCGTTATGGGACAAGCGAACACTGAA. Its translation is CSVMGQANTE. The complete CDR3 reads CSVMGQANTEAFF.

A remark on this clone: The CDR3 extends 3 residues past the end of the read, so its final part is completed from the germline J gene. The chain uses TRBV12-5 and TRBJ1-1; no clear D. Germline V gene lookup returns CDR1 LGHNT and CDR2 FRNRAP. CDR3 length equals 13 residues. The V gene lost 0 bases and the J gene lost 5 bases, with 7 bases spanning the gap. Partial CDR3 DNA: TGTGCTAGTGGTTTGGTTCGCGGGACTGAA. It translates to CASGLVRGTE. The full CDR3 protein is CASGLVRGTEAFF.

To note about this clone: The CDR3 end lies 3 residues beyond the end of the read and is filled in from the germline J gene. This chain links TRBV10-3 with TRBJ1-2; D is uncertain. The length of the CDR3 is 13 residues. Germline V gene data show CDR1 as ENHRY and CDR2 as SYGVKD. The part of the CDR3 DNA that was read is TGTGCCATCAGCGCCGGGGATTCGGGCGGC. Its translation is CAISAGDSGG. In full, the CDR3 is CAISAGDSGGYTF.

As regards this clone: The DNA ends 3 residues before the CDR3 does, and the rest of the CDR3 is filled in from the germline J gene. This sequence joins TRBV29-1 and TRBJ1-1, with a weak D call TRBD1 (5 bases). CDR3 length equals 14 residues. The V end lost 6 bases, the J end lost 0 bases, and 14 bases lay between the germline ends. The germline V gene has CDR1 SQVTM and CDR2 ANQGSEA. CDR3 loop: CSVASGQLNTEAFF. CDR3 DNA, as far as it was read: TGCAGCGTAGCCTCAGGGCAGTTGAACACTGAA.

Turning to this clone: Sequencing ends 3 residues short of the CDR3 end; the germline J gene provides the rest. The chain carries TRBV19 and TRBJ2-4; 10 bases are shared with TRBD1. The germline gives CDR1 LNHDA, CDR2 SQIVND (reference sequence). This CDR3 has 14 amino acids. CDR3 DNA (partial): TGTGCCAGTACCCGGGACAGGGGAGATCATGGT. It codes for CASTRDRGDHG. The whole CDR3 region reads CASTRDRGDHGQYF.

CDR3 DNA (partial): TGTGCCAGCAGCTTCGGGGGGGCATACGGCGGGGAG. Protein product: CASSFGGAYGGE. The full CDR3 is CASSFGGAYGGELFF. The chain employs TRBV11-2 and TRBJ2-2, with 8 bases matching TRBD2. The read ends 3 residues early relative to the CDR3; the germline J gene fills the gap. This CDR3 comprises 15 residues. Germline CDR1 SGHAT, CDR2 FQNNGV. The ends lost 3 bases at V and 7 bases at J; junction bases unmatched: 7.

A note on this clone: Read data end 3 residues before the CDR3 end; the end is taken from the germline J gene. The chain uses TRBV5-1 and TRBJ2-5; TRBD2 matches 8 bases. The CDR3 loop spans 15 amino acids. V shed 4 bases and J 5 bases; nucleotides not matched to a gene: 10. From germline, CDR1 is SGHRS and CDR2 YFSETQ. The CDR3 sequence is CASSLQLAARETQYF. CDR3 DNA, as far as it was read: TGCGCCAGCAGCCTTCAACTAGCGGCCCGGGAGACC.

On this clone itself: The sequenced fragment ends 3 residues before the CDR3 boundary, so the rest is inferred from the germline J gene. The chain uses TRBV10-3 and TRBJ2-7; maybe TRBD1 (5 bases). This CDR3 contains 14 residues. Looked up from germline, CDR1 is ENHRY and CDR2 is SYGVKD. Trimming cost V 6 bases and J 5 bases, with 17 bases left between them. The sequenced CDR3 bases are TGTGCCATCAGCCTTCTGGGCCCAGGGAACGAG. It is translated as CAISLLGPGNE. The full CDR3 protein is CAISLLGPGNEQYF.

To note about this clone: The read terminates 3 residues before the CDR3 end, so the remaining end is supplied by the germline J gene. The V and J genes are TRBV5-1 and TRBJ2-2; no clear D gene. Trimming took off 0 bases at V and 1 base at J, with 4 bases between the two ends. The CDR3 spans 14 residues. CDR1 and CDR2 from the germline V gene are SGHRS and YFSETQ. CDR3 sequence: CASSLDGNTGELFF. The CDR3 DNA, read in part, is TGCGCCAGCAGCTTGGACGGGAACACCGGGGAG. The complete variable domain, with remaining parts taken from reference TRBV5-1 and TRBJ2-2, reads KAGVTQTPRYLIKTRGQQVTLSCSPISGHRSVSWYQQTPGQGLQFLFEYFSETQRNKGNFPGRFSGRQFSNSRSEMNVSTLELGDSALYLCASSLDGNTGELFFGEGSRLTVL.

As for this clone: The read ends 3 residues before the CDR3 terminus; that terminus is restored from the germline J gene. V usage is TRBV20-1 and J usage is TRBJ2-3; 8 bases match TRBD2. The trim removed 1 base at V and 1 base at J, leaving 7 bases unmatched. CDR3 length: 16 amino acids. The germline V gene has CDR1 DFQATT and CDR2 SNEGSKA (reference sequence). This CDR3 is CSARGGYSGGTDTQYF. The covered CDR3 bases are TGCAGTGCTAGAGGCGGATATAGCGGGGGCACAGATACG.

This clone is medium-sized by frequency. The read ends 3 residues before the CDR3 terminus; that terminus is restored from the germline J gene. V usage is TRBV7-3 and J usage is TRBJ2-1; D remains ambiguous. Germline V CDR1 and CDR2: SGHTA, FQGTGA. The CDR3 extends over 14 amino acids. Trimming pared 2 bases from V and 2 bases from J, leaving 7 bases between. CDR3 protein: CASSLGGPYNEQFF. Incomplete CDR3 DNA: TGTGCCAGCAGCTTAGGTGGCCCCTACAATGAG.

As to this clone: The observed sequence ends 3 residues before the CDR3 terminus, with the missing tail filled in from the germline J gene. This chain connects TRBV18 to TRBJ1-2; D gene unclear. CDR3 length: 14 amino acids. CDR1 is KGHSH and CDR2 is LQKENI in the germline V gene. CDR3 protein: CASSERSSRDTYTF. The covered CDR3 bases are TGTGCCAGCTCGGAGCGATCTAGCAGAGATACC.

For this clone: The read comes to an end 3 residues before the CDR3 does, leaving the germline J gene to fill in the end. V and J are TRBV5-1 and TRBJ1-6; no definite D call. The CDR3 runs 15 residues. Germline CDR1 reads SGHRS; CDR2 reads YFSETQ. With 2 bases removed from V and 2 bases from J, the gap between germline ends came to 8 bases. The CDR3 spells CASSFGEAYNSPLHF. The DNA read from the CDR3 is TGCGCCAGCAGCTTTGGTGAGGCCTATAATTCACCC.

Regarding this clone: The CDR3 goes on 3 residues after the read ends, and that part is filled in from the germline J gene. The chain couples TRBV11-2 to TRBJ1-1; 10 bases map to TRBD1. Germline CDR1 reads SGHAT; CDR2 reads FQNNGV. There are 15 residues in the CDR3. The sequenced part of the CDR3 DNA is TGTGCCAGCAGCTTAGATCGTTGGGACAGGGGTCCG. It specifies CASSLDRWDRGP. The full CDR3 reads CASSLDRWDRGPAFF.

About this clone itself: The observed sequence ends 3 residues before the CDR3 terminus, with the missing tail filled in from the germline J gene. The V and J genes are TRBV20-1 and TRBJ2-5; possibly TRBD2 for D (7 bases). Germline V gene sequence: CDR1 DFQATT, CDR2 SNEGSKA (reference sequence). The CDR3 extends over 16 amino acids. V lost 0 bases and J lost 1, with 15 bases in between. The sequenced CDR3 bases are TGCAGTGCTAGAGATCTTGGGGGGGCCGTCCAAGAGACC. It yields the protein CSARDLGGAVQET. The CDR3 in its entirety is CSARDLGGAVQETQYF.

Worth noting for this clone: The read stops 3 residues short of the end of the CDR3; the missing end is completed from the germline J gene. The chain links TRBV20-1 to TRBJ1-5; tentatively, D is TRBD1 (5 bases). The ends were cut back, 3 bases at V and 0 bases at J, with 21 bases in the middle. The length of the CDR3 is 18 residues. Per germline, CDR1 DFQATT and CDR2 SNEGSKA (reference sequence). The chain's CDR3 is CSASLHGGITSSNQPQHF. The sequenced CDR3 bases are TGCAGTGCTAGCCTCCACGGGGGAATCACCAGTAGCAATCAGCCC.

For this clone: The read ends 3 residues before the CDR3 terminus; that terminus is restored from the germline J gene. The chain is built from TRBV7-9 and TRBJ2-2; a possible D gene is TRBD2 (5 bases). Germline loops: CDR1 SEHNR, CDR2 FQNEAQ (reference sequence). The CDR3 extends over 14 amino acids. The V end lost 3 bases, the J end lost 7 bases, and 12 bases lay between the germline ends. CDR3 DNA (partial): TGTGCCAGCAGCTTCCGGGGTTTAGGCGGGGAG. Its protein product is CASSFRGLGGE. The full-length CDR3 reads as CASSFRGLGGELFF.

Of note for this clone: Read data end 3 residues before the CDR3 end; the end is taken from the germline J gene. The chain couples TRBV20-1 to TRBJ1-1; D may be TRBD1 (6 bases). The CDR3 has 15 amino acids. Germline values: CDR1 DFQATT, CDR2 SNEGSKA (reference sequence). The sequenced part of the CDR3 DNA is TGCAGTGTTGAAGGCCGACAGGCGAGTCCCTACGAG. As protein: CSVEGRQASPYE. The full CDR3 sequence reads CSVEGRQASPYEAFF.

Details on this clone: The read ends 3 residues shy of where the CDR3 ends; the end is completed using the germline J gene. V and J are TRBV5-1 and TRBJ2-3; D might be TRBD1 (6 bases). Germline V CDR1 and CDR2: SGHRS, YFSETQ. This CDR3 region has 15 residues. The sequenced CDR3 bases are TGCGCCAGCAGCTTGGGTTCTCAGAAGGGGGAGACG. Protein product: CASSLGSQKGET. In full, the CDR3 reads CASSLGSQKGETQYF.